A single sample is the source of the 17 T cell receptor beta chains below, sequenced in a study of radiation and T cells in renal cell carcinoma. The assay was immunoSEQ multiplex PCR, and TCRdb's table has in-frame clones only and misses some. The table includes 100,000 to 150,000 clones, approximately 80% detected once. Time point indicated: baseline pretreatment blood. Treatment indicated: 15 Gy SBRT to primary tumor, nephrectomy 4 weeks later. Sequencing was performed on blood, taken from a patient whose treatment included radiotherapy and nephrectomy. Source of these receptors: a woman aged 60-75 years with renal cell carcinoma.

V usage is TRBV7-2 and J usage is TRBJ2-7; 7 bases map to TRBD2. The CDR3 is made up of 16 amino acids. The junction had 13 bases not matched to a gene; V was cut back by 2 bases and J by 6 bases. Germline V gene sequence: CDR1 SGHTA, CDR2 FQGNSA. CDR3 in DNA: TGTGCCAGCAGCTTACCTTCTAGCGGCCGGGGTGGCGAGCAGTACTTC. It codes for CASSLPSSGRGGEQYF.

The chain carries TRBV27 and TRBJ1-5, with no clear D. The V gene's germline CDR1 is MNHEY and CDR2 SMNVEV (reference sequence). Between the trimmed V and J ends, which lost 3 bases and 3 bases, there was a span of 12 bases. The CDR3 runs 15 residues. The CDR3 DNA follows: TGTGCCAGCAGTTTGGAACCTTTTCTCAATCAGCCCCAGCATTTT. The encoded protein is CASSLEPFLNQPQHF.

The chain employs TRBV25-1 and TRBJ1-2; D remains ambiguous. V gave up 0 bases and J gave up 1 base, with 9 bases separating them. The CDR3 runs 15 residues. Germline V gives CDR1 MGHDK, CDR2 SYGVNS. CDR3 protein: CASSEYTSSNYGYTF. DNA of the CDR3: TGTGCCAGCAGTGAATATACATCCAGTAACTATGGCTACACCTTC.

The rearrangement uses TRBV28 and TRBJ1-5; TRBD1 is a possible D gene (5 bases). V lost 5 bases and J lost 9, with 11 bases in between. The CDR3 is 12 residues long. From germline, CDR1 is MDHEN and CDR2 SYDVKM. The CDR3 DNA reads TGTGCCAGCAGTCCCCCGGGGCCGCCCCAGCATTTT. This translates into CASSPPGPPQHF.

V is TRBV6-6 and J is TRBJ2-3, with 7 positions matching TRBD2. V lost 4 bases, J lost 3 bases, and 4 bases stayed unmatched. Germline V gene data show CDR1 as MNHNY and CDR2 as SVGAGI (reference sequence). The CDR3 sequence is 14 residues long. The CDR3 DNA sequence: TGTGCCAGCAGTTGGGAGGGGATGACAGATACGCAGTATTTT. Its protein product is CASSWEGMTDTQYF.

In DNA form, the CDR3 reads TGTGCCAGTAGCCTGGGGACGGAAAGCTCCTACAATGAGCAGTTCTTC. Translated: CASSLGTESSYNEQFF. V gene TRBV19 combines with J gene TRBJ2-1; D possibly uses TRBD1 or TRBD2 (5 bases each). The germline gives CDR1 LNHDA, CDR2 SQIVND (reference sequence). V lost 6 bases and J lost 0, with 15 bases in between. This CDR3 is 16 amino acids long.

The J gene is TRBJ1-3, the V gene TRBV28; D is undetermined. Germline CDR1 MDHEN, CDR2 SYDVKM. CDR3 length equals 15 residues. V was pared by 2 bases and J by 0 bases, with 8 bases between. DNA for the CDR3: TGTGCCAGCAGTTTAGTCGGTTTCTCTGGAAACACCATATATTTT. This translates into CASSLVGFSGNTIYF.

The chain is built from TRBV11-2 and TRBJ2-1, with TRBD2 identical over 13 bases. The CDR3 covers 16 residues. With 5 bases clipped from V and 5 bases from J, the junction kept 6 bases outside the gene matches. Per the germline V gene, CDR1 is SGHAT and CDR2 is FQNNGV. The CDR3 sequence is CASSPGLAGTNNEQFF. The CDR3, as DNA: TGTGCCAGCAGCCCGGGACTAGCGGGGACTAACAATGAGCAGTTCTTC.

This chain uses TRBV21-1 with TRBJ1-5. TRBV21-1 has pseudogene status. The CDR3 length is 14 residues. CDR3 amino acids: CASSKGRCNQPQHF. The DNA of the CDR3 is TGTGCCAGCAGCAAAGGTAGGTGCAATCAGCCCCAGCATTTT.

The chain carries TRBV19 and TRBJ2-1; 10 bases line up with TRBD2. After removal of 1 base from V and 5 bases from J, the junction contained 11 bases not matched to a gene. In germline, CDR1 is LNHDA, CDR2 SQIVND (reference sequence). The CDR3 runs to 18 residues. CDR3 nucleotides: TGTGCCAGTAGTATAGGGGTAGCGGGAGGAGACCCCCACAATGAGCAGTTCTTC. Translated: CASSIGVAGGDPHNEQFF.

This clone appeared a few times. The V and J genes are TRBV19 and TRBJ1-2; perhaps TRBD1 as D (5 bases). From germline, CDR1 is LNHDA and CDR2 SQIVND (reference sequence). This CDR3 has 13 amino acids. V lost 2 bases, J lost 7 bases, and 11 bases lay in between. DNA of the CDR3: TGTGCCAGTAGTATACAGGGCGTGAGTGGCTACACCTTC. The encoded protein is CASSIQGVSGYTF.

The gene calls are TRBV28 and TRBJ2-7; possible D gene TRBD1, 6 bases. The ends were cut back, 7 bases at V and 2 bases at J, with 12 bases in the middle. From germline, CDR1 is MDHEN and CDR2 SYDVKM. This CDR3 is built from 13 residues. The CDR3 sequence is CASKGQSPYEQYF. The CDR3 nucleotides read TGTGCCAGCAAAGGACAGTCTCCCTACGAGCAGTACTTC.

The chain joins TRBV25-1 to TRBJ1-6, with unresolved D. Trimming shortened V by 3 bases and J by 13 bases, and 10 bases separated the two germline ends. Germline V gene lookup returns CDR1 MGHDK and CDR2 SYGVNS. The CDR3 length is 12 residues. This chain's CDR3 is CASSDATEPLHF. CDR3 DNA sequence: TGTGCCAGCAGTGACGCCACAGAGCCCCTCCACTTT.

The J gene is TRBJ1-1, the V gene TRBV6-6; D not resolved. The CDR3 loop spans 13 amino acids. V gave up 6 bases and J gave up 6 bases, with 14 bases separating them. The germline V gene encodes CDR1 MNHNY and CDR2 SVGAGI (reference sequence). DNA for the CDR3: TGTGCCAGCAGCCCCCTTGAGCAGGCTGAAGCTTTCTTT. Translation gives CASSPLEQAEAFF.

The V call is TRBV5-1, the J call TRBJ1-1; D remains ambiguous. The CDR3 runs 12 residues. Germline CDR1 reads SGHRS; CDR2 reads YFSETQ. Trimming took off 4 bases at V and 3 bases at J, with 7 bases between the two ends. CDR3 region: CASSLADTEAFF. The DNA of the CDR3 is TGCGCCAGCAGCCTGGCGGACACTGAAGCTTTCTTT.

This chain uses TRBV6-1 with TRBJ1-1; a possible D gene is TRBD1 (6 bases). The CDR3 extends over 14 amino acids. V was cut by 6 bases and J by 5 bases, with 16 bases left in between. Germline values: CDR1 MNHNS, CDR2 SASEGT. The CDR3 is CASRKQEGVTEAFF. The CDR3 region has the DNA TGTGCCAGCAGGAAACAGGAGGGGGTGACTGAAGCTTTCTTT.

The genes are TRBV6-4 and TRBJ1-5, with D possibly being TRBD1 (6 bases). Germline loops: CDR1 MRHNA, CDR2 SNTAGT. Trimming left V 1 base short and J 0 bases short, with 19 bases between. The length of the CDR3 is 19 residues. CDR3 sequence reads: CASSDFDHTGMGSNQPQHF. The CDR3 DNA reads TGTGCCAGCAGTGACTTCGACCACACAGGGATGGGTAGCAATCAGCCCCAGCATTTT.